This T cell receptor (beta chain) originates from a study of blood T cells in healthy people across ages. As to this clonotype: One base away lies a much larger clone, so this may be a sequencing read error.

Primed by a sample-barcoded 5' primer and a J-beta primer mix, a second PCR proceeded for 7 to 11 cycles. MiXCR, run by TCRdb on the 5' RACE reads, gives a single entry per CDR3 protein. The sample includes about 670,000 distinct CDR3 sequences, 45% to 60% of them seen just once. CDR1 KGHDR and CDR2 SFDVKD come from the germline V gene. The CDR3 has 13 residues. The ends lost 4 bases at V and 6 bases at J; junction bases unmatched: 2. The specimen was blood. The chain employs TRBV24-1 and TRBJ2-1; TRBD1 matches at 7 bases. This TCR came from a woman over 75 in good health. As DNA, the CDR3 is TGTGCCACCAGTGAGGCAGGGGGCAATGAGCAGTTCTTC. It codes for CATSEAGGNEQFF.